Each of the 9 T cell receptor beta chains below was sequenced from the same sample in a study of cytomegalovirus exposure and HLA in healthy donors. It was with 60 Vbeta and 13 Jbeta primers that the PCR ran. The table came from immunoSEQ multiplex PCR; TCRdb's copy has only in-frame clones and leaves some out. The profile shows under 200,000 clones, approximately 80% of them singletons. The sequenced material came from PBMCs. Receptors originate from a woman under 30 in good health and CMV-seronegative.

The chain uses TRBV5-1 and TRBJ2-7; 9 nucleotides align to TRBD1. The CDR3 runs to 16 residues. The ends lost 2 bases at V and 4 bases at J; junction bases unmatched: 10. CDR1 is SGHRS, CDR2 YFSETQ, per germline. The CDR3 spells CASSFSRQGGSYEQYF. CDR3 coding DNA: TGCGCCAGCAGCTTCTCACGACAGGGGGGCTCTTACGAGCAGTACTTC.

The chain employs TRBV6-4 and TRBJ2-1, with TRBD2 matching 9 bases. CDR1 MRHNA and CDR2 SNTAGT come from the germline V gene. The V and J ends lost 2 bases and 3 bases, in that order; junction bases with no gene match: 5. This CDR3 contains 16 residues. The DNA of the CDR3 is TGTGCCAGCAGTGACGGGGCGGGAGGGGACTACAATGAGCAGTTCTTC. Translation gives CASSDGAGGDYNEQFF.

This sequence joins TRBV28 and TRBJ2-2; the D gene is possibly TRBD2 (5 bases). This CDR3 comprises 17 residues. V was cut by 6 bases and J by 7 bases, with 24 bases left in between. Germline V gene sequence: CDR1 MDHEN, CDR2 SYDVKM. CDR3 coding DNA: TGTGCCAGCAGATCAGGAGGTGTACTAGTCTATAGCGGGGAGCTGTTTTTT. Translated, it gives CASRSGGVLVYSGELFF. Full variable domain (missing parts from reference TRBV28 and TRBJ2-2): DVKVTQSSRYLVKRTGEKVFLECVQDMDHENMFWYRQDPGLGLRLIYFSYDVKMKEKGDIPEGYSVSREKKERFSLILESASTNQTSMYLCASRSGGVLVYSGELFFGEGSRLTVL.

Here the CDR3 DNA reads TGCGCCAGCAGCGGACAGGGGGCTGGTAATTTTTTGAACACTGAAGCTTTCTTT. Residues: CASSGQGAGNFLNTEAFF. J is TRBJ1-1 and V is TRBV5-1; 11 bases agree with TRBD1. Trimming took 4 bases from V and 0 from J; bases not matched to a gene: 11. The CDR3 is 18 amino acids. The germline V gene has CDR1 SGHRS and CDR2 YFSETQ.

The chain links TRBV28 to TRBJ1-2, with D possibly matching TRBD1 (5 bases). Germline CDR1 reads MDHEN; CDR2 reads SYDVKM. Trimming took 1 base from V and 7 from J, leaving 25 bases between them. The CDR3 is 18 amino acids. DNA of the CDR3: TGTGCCAGCAGTTTATCGGGTCCAGGGCGATTGGATGAAGGTGGCTACACCTTC. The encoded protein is CASSLSGPGRLDEGGYTF.

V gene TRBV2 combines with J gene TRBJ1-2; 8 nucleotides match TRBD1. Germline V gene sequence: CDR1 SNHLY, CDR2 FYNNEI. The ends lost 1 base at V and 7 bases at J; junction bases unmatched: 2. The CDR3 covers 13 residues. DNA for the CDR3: TGTGCCAGCAGTGAAGGGCAGGGGGCTGGCTACACCTTC. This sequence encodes CASSEGQGAGYTF.

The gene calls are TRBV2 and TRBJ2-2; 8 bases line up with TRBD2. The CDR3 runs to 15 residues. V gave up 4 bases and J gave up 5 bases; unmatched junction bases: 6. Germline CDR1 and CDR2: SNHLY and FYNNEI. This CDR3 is CASSGAGGGTGELFF. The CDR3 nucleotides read TGTGCCAGCAGTGGGGCGGGAGGTGGTACCGGGGAGCTGTTTTTT.

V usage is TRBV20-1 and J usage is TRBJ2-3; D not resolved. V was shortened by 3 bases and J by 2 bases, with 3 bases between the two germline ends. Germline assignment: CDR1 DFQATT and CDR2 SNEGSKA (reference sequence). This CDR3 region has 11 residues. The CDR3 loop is CSASNTDTQYF. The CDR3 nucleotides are TGCAGTGCTAGCAACACAGATACGCAGTATTTT.

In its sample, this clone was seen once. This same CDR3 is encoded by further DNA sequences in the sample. CDR3: CASSSLAGEYEQYF. CDR3 nucleotides: TGTGCCAGCAGCTCCCTAGCGGGAGAGTACGAGCAGTACTTC. This sequence joins TRBV5-6 and TRBJ2-7, with 10 positions matching TRBD2. V lost 3 bases to trimming and J lost 4 bases; unmatched junction nucleotides: 4. This CDR3 is 14 amino acids long. Germline loops: CDR1 SGHDT, CDR2 YYEEEE.